Below, 18 T cell receptor beta chains from the same sample are listed, as sequenced in a study of high-grade serous ovarian cancer treatment subgroups. Tumor samples were taken before definitive surgery or chemotherapy. TCRdb's table, derived via immunoSEQ multiplex PCR, lists solely in-frame clones and lacks some. The data show 15,000 to 20,000 clones, roughly 75% seen once. What was sequenced was tumor tissue. These receptors originate from a human donor with high-grade serous ovarian cancer.

The rearrangement links TRBV2 to TRBJ2-2; TRBD1 matches 8 bases. After removal of 6 bases from V and 2 bases from J, the junction contained 2 bases not matched to a gene. Germline-derived CDR1 and CDR2 are SNHLY and FYNNEI. The CDR3 runs to 14 residues. In nucleotides, the CDR3 is TGTGCCAGCAGGGGACAGGCCAACACCGGGGAGCTGTTTTTT. Amino acid sequence: CASRGQANTGELFF.

V is TRBV2 and J is TRBJ1-5; D not certain. Trimming removed 3 bases at V and 2 bases at J, with 11 bases between. The CDR3 is made up of 15 amino acids. Germline CDR1 is SNHLY and CDR2 is FYNNEI. The CDR3 DNA reads TGTGCCAGCAGTGATTGGGGTATCGGCAATCAGCCCCAGCATTTT. Protein: CASSDWGIGNQPQHF.

The chain links TRBV7-2 to TRBJ1-2; D ambiguous. The germline CDR1 and CDR2 sequences are SGHTA and FQGNSA. CDR3 length equals 14 residues. Trimming removed 2 bases at V and 3 bases at J, with 10 bases between. The CDR3 loop reads CASSLRQWDYGYTF. The DNA of the CDR3 is TGTGCCAGCAGCTTACGCCAATGGGACTATGGCTACACCTTC.

The chain uses TRBV7-2 and TRBJ1-4; a weak D match, TRBD1 (5 bases). Germline V gene lookup returns CDR1 SGHTA and CDR2 FQGNSA. The CDR3 has 16 amino acids. V was trimmed by 7 bases and J by 4 bases, leaving 19 bases between them. The CDR3 DNA reads TGTGCCAGCAACCTGAATGGTGGGGGGGGTAATGAAAAACTGTTTTTT. It translates to CASNLNGGGGNEKLFF.

The V and J genes are TRBV29-1 and TRBJ1-4; perhaps TRBD1 as D (6 bases). V lost 7 bases, J lost 8 bases, and 14 bases lay in between. The V gene's germline CDR1 is SQVTM and CDR2 ANQGSEA. The CDR3 sequence is 12 residues long. DNA for the CDR3: TGCAGCGCCGGACAGCTGGGGGAAAAACTGTTTTTT. Translated: CSAGQLGEKLFF.

CDR3 region: CASNRDFLYNEQFF. CDR3 nucleotide sequence: TGTGCCAGCAACCGGGACTTTCTCTACAATGAGCAGTTCTTC. The rearrangement joins TRBV6-1 to TRBJ2-1; a weak D match, TRBD2 (6 bases). This CDR3 contains 14 residues. Deletions cut 7 bases from V and 3 bases from J, with 13 bases between. Germline CDR1 is MNHNS and CDR2 is SASEGT.

This chain links TRBV19 with TRBJ2-2; D is uncertain. This CDR3 is built from 14 residues. Germline loops: CDR1 LNHDA, CDR2 SQIVND (reference sequence). V was clipped by 7 bases and J by 6 bases, with 15 bases between them. CDR3 nucleotides: TGTGCCAGTACCGACCTTGGGGTTTCCGGGGAGCTGTTTTTT. It yields the protein CASTDLGVSGELFF.

The gene calls are TRBV27 and TRBJ2-1; TRBD2 aligns across 8 bases. The CDR3 length is 16 residues. Germline V gives CDR1 MNHEY, CDR2 SMNVEV (reference sequence). V lost 2 bases to trimming and J lost 4 bases; unmatched junction nucleotides: 7. The CDR3 loop reads CASSLKDLAGYNEQFF. CDR3 nucleotide sequence: TGTGCCAGCAGTTTAAAAGATCTAGCGGGTTACAATGAGCAGTTCTTC.

The V call is TRBV18, the J call TRBJ1-1; D perhaps matches TRBD1 (5 bases). V was trimmed by 8 bases and J by 1 base, leaving 11 bases between them. The CDR3 loop spans 13 amino acids. Germline V gene lookup returns CDR1 KGHSH and CDR2 LQKENI. The CDR3 DNA reads TGTGCCAGCGGAGAACAGGAGAACACTGAAGCTTTCTTT. This codes for CASGEQENTEAFF. The variable domain in full, completed from reference TRBV18 and TRBJ1-1, reads NAGVMQNPRHLVRRRGQEARLRCSPMKGHSHVYWYRQLPEEGLKFMVYLQKENIIDESGMPKERFSAEFPKEGPSILRIQQVVRGDSAAYFCASGEQENTEAFFGQGTRLTVV.

The rearrangement uses TRBV4-1 and TRBJ1-5; maybe TRBD1 (6 bases). Germline CDR1 reads MGHRA; CDR2 reads YSYEKL. V lost 1 base and J lost 5, with 12 bases in between. The CDR3 is 15 residues long. CDR3 residues: CASSQVGTSHQPQHF. Here the CDR3 DNA reads TGCGCCAGCAGCCAAGTTGGGACATCACATCAGCCCCAGCATTTT.

The chain links TRBV5-4 to TRBJ2-5, with TRBD2 matching over 7 bases. Near its end, the DNA agrees better with TRBJ2-7, so the J call may be wrong. Germline loops: CDR1 SGHNT, CDR2 YYREEE (reference sequence). This CDR3 spans 15 amino acids. CDR3 DNA: TGTGCCAGCAGCACCGGGACTAATCCTTACTACGAGCAGTACTTC. Translating it yields CASSTGTNPYYEQYF.

This chain uses TRBV7-9 with TRBJ1-3; D is undetermined. The CDR3 contains 13 residues. V dropped 8 bases and J dropped 6 bases, with 14 bases sitting between them. The germline gives CDR1 SEHNR, CDR2 FQNEAQ (reference sequence). CDR3 sequence: CASGRGGENTIYF. The DNA for the CDR3 is TGTGCCAGCGGGCGTGGTGGGGAAAACACCATATATTTT.

Here the CDR3 reads CASRSPLAGGPYEQYF. CDR3 bases: TGTGCCAGCAGGTCACCCCTAGCGGGAGGGCCCTACGAGCAGTACTTC. J is TRBJ2-7 and V is TRBV28; TRBD2 agrees at 12 bases. This CDR3 has 16 residues. Looked up from germline, CDR1 is MDHEN and CDR2 is SYDVKM. With V trimmed by 6 bases and J by 2 bases, 8 bases remained unmatched.

The chain employs TRBV5-6 and TRBJ1-2, with a tentative D call TRBD1 (6 bases). Germline V CDR1 and CDR2: SGHDT, YYEEEE. The CDR3 has 15 residues. V was shortened by 4 bases and J by 2 bases, with 15 bases between the two germline ends. The CDR3 protein is CASSRTDRLNYGYTF. CDR3 nucleotides: TGTGCCAGCAGCAGGACAGACAGGTTGAACTATGGCTACACCTTC. Drawing the rest from reference TRBV5-6 and TRBJ1-2, the complete variable domain is DAGVTQSPTHLIKTRGQQVTLRCSPKSGHDTVSWYQQALGQGPQFIFQYYEEEERQRGNFPDRFSGHQFPNYSSELNVNALLLGDSALYLCASSRTDRLNYGYTFGSGTRLTVV.

The chain has TRBV15 and TRBJ1-1; D is undetermined. Trimming removed 2 bases at V and 5 bases at J, with 9 bases between. Germline CDR1 is LNHNV and CDR2 is YYDKDF (reference sequence). CDR3 length: 13 residues. CDR3 region: CATSRSPWTEAFF. As DNA, the CDR3 is TGTGCCACCAGCAGATCCCCATGGACTGAAGCTTTCTTT.

This clone was picked up one time. The V and J genes are TRBV25-1 and TRBJ1-4, with 7 nucleotides matching TRBD1. Trimming took 4 bases from V and 2 from J; bases not matched to a gene: 4. Per germline, CDR1 MGHDK and CDR2 SYGVNS. The CDR3 runs 15 residues. CDR3 residues: CASSVQGLTNEKLFF. The CDR3 DNA reads as TGTGCCAGCAGTGTACAGGGGCTGACTAATGAAAAACTGTTTTTT.

The chain carries TRBV27 and TRBJ2-7, with 16 bases lining up with TRBD2. CDR3 length: 16 amino acids. Germline CDR1 is MNHEY and CDR2 is SMNVEV (reference sequence). Unmatched junction bases numbered 12, after V lost 9 bases and J lost 7 bases. In DNA, the CDR3 is TGTGCCAGTGGTCCGGGACTAGCGGGAGGGCCGAGAGAGCAGTACTTC. This sequence encodes CASGPGLAGGPREQYF.

The rearrangement joins TRBV29-1 to TRBJ2-2; tentatively, D is TRBD1 (5 bases). Germline CDR1 is SQVTM and CDR2 is ANQGSEA. The length of the CDR3 is 15 residues. The V gene lost 6 bases and the J gene lost 0 bases, with 14 bases spanning the gap. CDR3 region: CSVDAWGANTGELFF. The CDR3 DNA follows: TGCAGCGTCGACGCTTGGGGCGCGAACACCGGGGAGCTGTTTTTT.